This entry lists 19 T cell receptor beta chains sequenced from one sample in a study of shared T cell receptors in the human thymus. Clones were sequenced by immunoSEQ multiplex PCR, and TCRdb holds only the in-frame ones, with some missing. The data show about 380,000 clones, around 93% seen once. Sequencing input: thymocytes. The receptor set was obtained from a human donor.

The chain carries TRBV28 and TRBJ2-4; TRBD2 aligns across 7 bases. The V segment lost 6 bases and the J segment 2 bases; nucleotides outside the gene matches: 7. This CDR3 spans 15 amino acids. Germline V gives CDR1 MDHEN, CDR2 SYDVKM. The CDR3 reads CASRREPRTKNIQYF. The CDR3 nucleotides read TGTGCCAGCAGGCGGGAGCCGCGGACCAAAAACATTCAGTACTTC.

The V gene is TRBV7-9, the J gene TRBJ1-1; D not certain. CDR3 length equals 11 residues. Trimming took off 4 bases at V and 11 bases at J, with 11 bases between the two ends. CDR1 is SEHNR and CDR2 is FQNEAQ in the germline V gene (reference sequence). CDR3 nucleotide sequence: TGTGCCAGCAGCTATGAGGCTGCGGCTTTCTTT. Translation: CASSYEAAAFF.

V and J are TRBV14 and TRBJ1-5, with no clear D. V lost 0 bases to trimming and J lost 9 bases, with 9 bases between them. Germline-derived CDR1 and CDR2 are SGHDN and FVKESK. This CDR3 comprises 13 residues. The CDR3 protein is CASSQDDWRPQHF. The CDR3 DNA sequence: TGTGCCAGCAGCCAAGACGACTGGAGGCCCCAGCATTTT.

The chain couples TRBV19 to TRBJ2-2; 9 bases match TRBD1. J lost 6 bases, V lost 1 base, and 9 bases had no gene match. Germline CDR1 LNHDA, CDR2 SQIVND (reference sequence). CDR3 length: 17 residues. Written as DNA, the CDR3 is TGTGCCAGTAGTATAGCGCCCGGGACAGGGTTTTCCGGGGAGCTGTTTTTT. This encodes CASSIAPGTGFSGELFF.

V gene TRBV7-6 combines with J gene TRBJ1-1; D may be TRBD1 (5 bases). The CDR3 contains 15 residues. From germline, CDR1 is SGHVS and CDR2 FNYEAQ. V lost 3 bases and J 5 bases, leaving 16 bases between the germline ends. The CDR3 is CASSFSRGKVTEAFF. CDR3 DNA sequence: TGTGCCAGCAGCTTCTCCCGGGGGAAAGTAACTGAAGCTTTCTTT.

The chain joins TRBV4-1 to TRBJ2-1, with TRBD2 matching 7 bases. CDR3 length: 18 amino acids. V dropped 0 bases and J dropped 0; count of bases not matched to a gene: 8. Germline CDR1 reads MGHRA; CDR2 reads YSYEKL. DNA of the CDR3: TGCGCCAGCAGCCAAGATTTTAGCGGGCCCAGCTCCTACAATGAGCAGTTCTTC. This encodes CASSQDFSGPSSYNEQFF.

The rearrangement uses TRBV28 and TRBJ1-1; D call uncertain. V was shortened by 4 bases and J by 2 bases, with 5 bases between the two germline ends. Germline assignment: CDR1 MDHEN and CDR2 SYDVKM. CDR3 length: 12 amino acids. This CDR3 is CASSWGNTEAFF. CDR3 bases: TGTGCCAGCAGTTGGGGTAACACTGAAGCTTTCTTT.

V gene TRBV28 combines with J gene TRBJ1-4; D is perhaps TRBD1 (6 bases). V was cut by 6 bases and J by 4 bases, with 15 bases left in between. The CDR3 loop spans 15 amino acids. Germline V CDR1 and CDR2: MDHEN, SYDVKM. The CDR3: CASSGRGGRNEKLFF. The CDR3 DNA follows: TGTGCCAGCAGCGGTAGGGGGGGCCGTAATGAAAAACTGTTTTTT.

The V call is TRBV28, the J call TRBJ2-7; 10 bases align to TRBD1. After removal of 7 bases from V and 2 bases from J, the junction contained 8 bases not matched to a gene. CDR3 length equals 15 residues. Germline V gene lookup returns CDR1 MDHEN and CDR2 SYDVKM. For the CDR3, the DNA is TGTGCCAGCACCCCTGGAGGGACAGGGGCCTACGAGCAGTACTTC. The encoded protein is CASTPGGTGAYEQYF.

The chain couples TRBV5-5 to TRBJ2-7; possibly TRBD1 for D (6 bases). This CDR3 contains 14 residues. The V gene lost 4 bases and the J gene lost 1 base, with 12 bases spanning the gap. Germline V gives CDR1 SGHKS, CDR2 YYEKEE (reference sequence). This CDR3 is CASSLRDISYEQYF. In DNA, the CDR3 is TGTGCCAGCAGCCTCCGGGACATTTCCTACGAGCAGTACTTC.

This clone was seen once. V is TRBV10-3 and J is TRBJ2-3, with D perhaps given as TRBD1 or TRBD2 (6 bases each). Germline CDR1 reads ENHRY; CDR2 reads SYGVKD. Trimming cost V 2 bases and J 0 bases, with 12 bases left between them. The length of the CDR3 is 16 residues. CDR3 residues: CAISERGVASTDTQYF. CDR3 coding DNA: TGTGCCATCAGTGAGAGGGGGGTTGCCAGCACAGATACGCAGTATTTT.

This chain connects TRBV4-1 to TRBJ1-4; D not certain. Germline CDR1 and CDR2: MGHRA and YSYEKL. This CDR3 spans 18 amino acids. V was trimmed by 0 bases and J by 4 bases, leaving 18 bases between them. CDR3 loop: CASSQDEWVRESNEKLFF. The DNA for the CDR3 is TGCGCCAGCAGCCAAGATGAATGGGTGAGGGAGAGTAATGAAAAACTGTTTTTT.

The rearrangement joins TRBV7-9 to TRBJ2-3; the match to TRBD2 covers 8 bases. Germline values: CDR1 SEHNR, CDR2 FQNEAQ (reference sequence). V lost 5 bases to trimming and J lost 2 bases; unmatched junction nucleotides: 18. This CDR3 has 19 residues. The CDR3 coding sequence is TGTGCCAGCAGCCAAAGGCTCGGGAGGGTGCCAAGAACCACAGATACGCAGTATTTT. This gives the protein CASSQRLGRVPRTTDTQYF.

V is TRBV5-1 and J is TRBJ1-2; D perhaps matches TRBD1 (5 bases). There are 11 residues in the CDR3. V lost 9 bases to trimming and J lost 3 bases, with 9 bases between them. Germline CDR1 is SGHRS and CDR2 is YFSETQ. The CDR3 bases are TGCGCCATCCGACAGTACTATGGCTACACCTTC. It encodes CAIRQYYGYTF.

The rearrangement uses TRBV28 and TRBJ1-6; 8 nucleotides match TRBD1. The CDR3 has 15 amino acids. Germline V gene lookup returns CDR1 MDHEN and CDR2 SYDVKM. With 3 bases clipped from V and 8 bases from J, the junction kept 6 bases outside the gene matches. The CDR3 DNA reads TGTGCCAGCAGTTTTTGGACAGGGCCCCATTCACCCCTCCACTTT. Its translation: CASSFWTGPHSPLHF.

V gene TRBV6-5 combines with J gene TRBJ2-4; 7 bases match TRBD2. After removal of 8 bases from V and 5 bases from J, the junction contained 12 bases not matched to a gene. The germline V gene has CDR1 MNHEY and CDR2 SVGAGI. The CDR3 totals 15 residues. The CDR3 loop reads CASAGEQTGENIQYF. The CDR3 nucleotides are TGTGCCAGCGCGGGAGAGCAAACGGGGGAAAACATTCAGTACTTC.

The chain uses TRBV19 and TRBJ2-1; 8 bases align to TRBD1. Per germline, CDR1 LNHDA and CDR2 SQIVND (reference sequence). The CDR3 consists of 13 residues. The junction had 8 bases not matched to a gene; V was cut back by 8 bases and J by 8 bases. CDR3 protein: CASENRGKDEQFF. Written as DNA, the CDR3 is TGTGCCAGTGAGAACAGGGGGAAGGATGAGCAGTTCTTC.

The rearrangement uses TRBV7-9 and TRBJ2-2; no reliable D call. Trimming cost V 0 bases and J 6 bases, with 11 bases left between them. Germline assignment: CDR1 SEHNR and CDR2 FQNEAQ (reference sequence). The CDR3 length is 15 residues. The CDR3 here is CASSLAIPHPGELFF. CDR3 sequence (DNA): TGTGCCAGCAGCTTAGCGATACCTCACCCCGGGGAGCTGTTTTTT.

The V and J genes are TRBV7-3 and TRBJ2-1; the D gene is possibly TRBD2 (6 bases). The length of the CDR3 is 15 residues. Germline CDR1 reads SGHTA; CDR2 reads FQGTGA. V was clipped by 5 bases and J by 3 bases, with 14 bases between them. The CDR3 loop reads CASSPRVADYNEQFF. CDR3 nucleotides: TGTGCCAGCAGCCCTCGAGTAGCGGACTACAATGAGCAGTTCTTC. Based on the CDR3 plus reference TRBV7-3 and TRBJ2-1, the full variable domain is GAGVSQTPSNKVTEKGKYVELRCDPISGHTALYWYRQSLGQGPEFLIYFQGTGAADDSGLPNDRFFAVRPEGSVSTLKIQRTERGDSAVYLCASSPRVADYNEQFFGPGTRLTVL.